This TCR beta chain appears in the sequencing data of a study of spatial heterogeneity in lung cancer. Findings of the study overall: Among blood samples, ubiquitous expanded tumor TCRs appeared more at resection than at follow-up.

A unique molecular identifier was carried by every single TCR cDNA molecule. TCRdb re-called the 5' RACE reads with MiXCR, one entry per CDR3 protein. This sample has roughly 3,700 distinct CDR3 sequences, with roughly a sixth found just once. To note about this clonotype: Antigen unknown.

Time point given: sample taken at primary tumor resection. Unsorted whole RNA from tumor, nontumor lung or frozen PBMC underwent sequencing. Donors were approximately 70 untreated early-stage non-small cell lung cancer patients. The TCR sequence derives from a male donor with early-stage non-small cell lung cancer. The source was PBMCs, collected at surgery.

The CDR3 DNA follows: TGTGCCAGCAGTTTGGGGCACCCTAGCTCCTACAATGAGCAGTTCTTC. Encoded protein: CASSLGHPSSYNEQFF. The chain links TRBV27 to TRBJ2-1; the D gene is possibly TRBD1 (5 bases). Germline CDR1 is MNHEY and CDR2 is SMNVEV (reference sequence). The CDR3 is made up of 16 amino acids. Trimming took 3 bases from V and 0 from J, leaving 12 bases between them.